The present TCR beta chain was sequenced within a study of beta chain features in type 1 diabetes. Looking at the study overall: Across every sample, 107,917,701 sorted cells were examined in total.

CD4+ naive, central memory, regulatory and stem cell-like memory subsets were isolated by sorting on CD45RO/CCR7/CD25/CD127/CD95/CD27. Sorting produced populations that all topped 95% purity. CDR3 length: 8 amino acids. CDR1 is GTSNPN and CDR2 is SVGIG in the germline V gene (reference sequence). In regard to this clone: Its target is unknown.

What was sequenced were expressed TCRB transcripts, since all of the isolated RNA had been reverse transcribed. The average output of naive, central memory and regulatory T cell samples was several million reads. This table comes from immunoSEQ multiplex PCR, and its TCRdb copy is limited to in-frame clones, with some not included. The sample has about 99,000 clones; approximately 30% are singletons. Findings and limits, study-wide: Shortening that was moderate but significant affected the TCRB CDR3s of Type 1 diabetes patients in all four CD4+ subsets.

This receptor was taken from a woman in her late teens or twenties with type 1 diabetes. V and J are TRBV30 and TRBJ1-2; no clear D gene. The sample consisted of central memory CD4+ T cells from blood. This CDR3 reads CGAGGYTF. CDR3 in DNA: TGTGGGGCTGGAGGCTACACCTTC.